The 11 T cell receptor beta chains below were found in one sample sequenced in a study of beta chain features in type 1 diabetes. Study observations and caveats: All four CD4+ subsets from Type 1 diabetes patients carried moderately but significantly shorter TCRB CDR3s.

Antigen specificity for these receptors is unknown. cDNA synthesis used the whole RNA isolate, giving expressed TCRB sequences. Sequencing used immunoSEQ multiplex PCR; TCRdb keeps in-frame clones, though not all of them. Among nearly 350,000 clones, around 9% were seen once, and the ten largest hold around 1%. Sequencing used central memory CD4+ T cells from blood. The receptors were gathered from a man aged 25 to 40 with type 1 diabetes.

This chain connects TRBV18 to TRBJ1-3, with no clear D. Per the germline V gene, CDR1 is KGHSH and CDR2 is LQKENI. Trimming left V 4 bases short and J 0 bases short, with 7 bases between. CDR3 length: 14 residues. The CDR3 is CASSRGNSGNTIYF. Here the CDR3 DNA reads TGTGCCAGCTCACGAGGGAACTCTGGAAACACCATATATTTT. The complete variable domain, with remaining parts taken from reference TRBV18 and TRBJ1-3, reads NAGVMQNPRHLVRRRGQEARLRCSPMKGHSHVYWYRQLPEEGLKFMVYLQKENIIDESGMPKERFSAEFPKEGPSILRIQQVVRGDSAAYFCASSRGNSGNTIYFGEGSWLTVV.

This clone was detected ten times or more. The chain employs TRBV11-2 and TRBJ1-1; D unresolved. This CDR3 region has 12 residues. CDR1 and CDR2 (germline): SGHAT, FQNNGV. Trimming took 4 bases from V and 6 from J, leaving 9 bases between them. The CDR3 spells CASSWEGAEAFF. In nucleotides, the CDR3 is TGTGCCAGCAGCTGGGAGGGTGCTGAAGCTTTCTTT. The variable domain in full, with the rest retrieved from reference TRBV11-2 and TRBJ1-1, is EAGVAQSPRYKIIEKRQSVAFWCNPISGHATLYWYQQILGQGPKLLIQFQNNGVVDDSQLPKDRFSAERLKGVDSTLKIQPAKLEDSAVYLCASSWEGAEAFFGQGTRLTVV.

This clone was found a few times. The V and J genes are TRBV29-1 and TRBJ2-5; no firm D call. V lost 5 bases, J lost 4 bases, and 11 bases lay in between. Germline V CDR1 and CDR2: SQVTM, ANQGSEA. The CDR3 loop spans 12 amino acids. The CDR3 nucleotides are TGCAGCGTTCTCGAAGCAGCAGAGACCCAGTACTTC. It is translated as CSVLEAAETQYF.

This clone was seen many times. The chain joins TRBV5-6 to TRBJ2-1; D not resolved. The CDR3 consists of 14 residues. The V gene lost 2 bases and the J gene lost 4 bases, with 10 bases spanning the gap. Germline V CDR1 and CDR2: SGHDT, YYEEEE. The CDR3 sequence: CASSFGIRYNEQFF. The CDR3 bases are TGTGCCAGCAGCTTTGGTATTCGGTACAATGAGCAGTTCTTC.

The chain carries TRBV4-1 and TRBJ1-2, with TRBD1 as a possible D gene (5 bases). The V end lost 0 bases, the J end lost 0 bases, and 8 bases lay between the germline ends. The CDR3 consists of 15 residues. Germline V CDR1 and CDR2: MGHRA, YSYEKL. The CDR3 loop reads CASSQDRQSNYGYTF. DNA of the CDR3: TGCGCCAGCAGCCAAGACCGACAGTCTAACTATGGCTACACCTTC.

This clone was recorded a few times. The rearrangement uses TRBV5-1 and TRBJ1-4, with 10 bases fitting TRBD1. The V and J ends lost 2 bases and 5 bases, in that order; junction bases with no gene match: 3. This CDR3 has 15 amino acids. Germline V gene lookup returns CDR1 SGHRS and CDR2 YFSETQ. In nucleotides, the CDR3 is TGCGCCAGCAGCTTTCGGACAGGGGGGAATGAAAAACTGTTTTTT. Translated, it gives CASSFRTGGNEKLFF.

This clone occurred many times. This rearrangement joins TRBV27 to TRBJ1-4; unclear D gene. The ends were cut back, 3 bases at V and 0 bases at J, with 5 bases in the middle. Germline CDR1 MNHEY, CDR2 SMNVEV (reference sequence). CDR3 length equals 14 residues. CDR3 sequence (DNA): TGTGCCAGCAGTTTCGTTTCAACTAATGAAAAACTGTTTTTT. It yields the protein CASSFVSTNEKLFF.

This clone came up a few times. The genes are TRBV7-2 and TRBJ2-7; a weak D match, TRBD1 (6 bases). Trimming shortened V by 7 bases and J by 3 bases, and 16 bases separated the two germline ends. The CDR3 has 14 amino acids. CDR1 and CDR2 from the germline V gene are SGHTA and FQGNSA. The CDR3 coding sequence is TGTGCCAGCACGCTACAACAGGGAATCTACGAGCAGTACTTC. Protein sequence: CASTLQQGIYEQYF.

The CDR3 DNA sequence: TGTGCCAGCACTAGGACAGGGAACAACTATGAGCAGTTCTTC. It encodes CASTRTGNNYEQFF. The V gene is TRBV9, the J gene TRBJ2-1; 8 nucleotides match TRBD1. The CDR3 has 14 amino acids. Germline V gene sequence: CDR1 SGDLS, CDR2 YYNGEE. The V segment lost 6 bases and the J segment 8 bases; nucleotides outside the gene matches: 10.

This clone came up many times. The chain is built from TRBV18 and TRBJ1-1; D not certain. This CDR3 region has 15 residues. V gave up 0 bases and J gave up 0 bases, with 8 bases separating them. Germline V gene data show CDR1 as KGHSH and CDR2 as LQKENI. CDR3 in DNA: TGTGCCAGCTCACCACCCTCCGCCGTGAACACTGAAGCTTTCTTT. It specifies CASSPPSAVNTEAFF. Together with reference TRBV18 and TRBJ1-1, the CDR3 gives the full variable domain: NAGVMQNPRHLVRRRGQEARLRCSPMKGHSHVYWYRQLPEEGLKFMVYLQKENIIDESGMPKERFSAEFPKEGPSILRIQQVVRGDSAAYFCASSPPSAVNTEAFFGQGTRLTVV.

The chain recombines TRBV5-5 with TRBJ2-3; D is perhaps TRBD1 or TRBD2 (6 bases each). CDR1 and CDR2 from the germline V gene are SGHKS and YYEKEE (reference sequence). With 3 bases removed from V and 0 bases from J, the gap between germline ends came to 11 bases. This CDR3 is built from 15 residues. In DNA, the CDR3 is TGTGCCAGCAGCTCTAGGGGGACTAGCACAGATACGCAGTATTTT. Residues: CASSSRGTSTDTQYF.